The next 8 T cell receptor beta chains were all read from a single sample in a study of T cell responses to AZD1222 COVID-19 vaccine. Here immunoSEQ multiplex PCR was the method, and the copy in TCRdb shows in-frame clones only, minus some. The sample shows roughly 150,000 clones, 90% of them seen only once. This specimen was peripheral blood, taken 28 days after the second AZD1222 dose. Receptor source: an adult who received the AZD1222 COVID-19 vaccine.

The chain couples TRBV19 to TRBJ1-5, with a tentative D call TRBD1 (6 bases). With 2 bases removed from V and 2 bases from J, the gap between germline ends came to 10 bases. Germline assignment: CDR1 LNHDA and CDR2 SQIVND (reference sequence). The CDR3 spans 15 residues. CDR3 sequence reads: CASSISRGGNQPQHF. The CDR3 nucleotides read TGTGCCAGTAGTATATCCAGGGGTGGCAATCAGCCCCAGCATTTT. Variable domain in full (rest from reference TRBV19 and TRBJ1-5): DGGITQSPKYLFRKEGQNVTLSCEQNLNHDAMYWYRQDPGQGLRLIYYSQIVNDFQKGDIAEGYSVSREKKESFPLTVTSAQKNPTAFYLCASSISRGGNQPQHFGDGTRLSIL.

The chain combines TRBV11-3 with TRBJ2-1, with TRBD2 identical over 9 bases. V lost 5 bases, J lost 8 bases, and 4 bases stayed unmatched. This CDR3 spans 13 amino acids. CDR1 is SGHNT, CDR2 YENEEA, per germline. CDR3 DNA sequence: TGTGCCAGCAGCGAAAGCGGGAGGCATGAGCAGTTCTTC. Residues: CASSESGRHEQFF.

CDR3 nucleotides: TGTGCCAGCAGTGAAGAAACCGGGGGGCCCCCGTCTGCTCAGCCCCAGCATTTT. Amino acids: CASSEETGGPPSAQPQHF. V usage is TRBV6-1 and J usage is TRBJ1-5, with TRBD1 as a possible D gene (6 bases). Germline V gene lookup returns CDR1 MNHNS and CDR2 SASEGT. The CDR3 contains 18 residues. V was shortened by 1 base and J by 6 bases, with 22 bases between the two germline ends.

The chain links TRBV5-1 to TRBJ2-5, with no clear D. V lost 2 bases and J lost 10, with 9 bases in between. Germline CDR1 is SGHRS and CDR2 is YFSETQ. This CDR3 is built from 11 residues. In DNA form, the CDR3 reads TGCGCCAGCAGCTTTGATTCACTCCAGTACTTC. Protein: CASSFDSLQYF.

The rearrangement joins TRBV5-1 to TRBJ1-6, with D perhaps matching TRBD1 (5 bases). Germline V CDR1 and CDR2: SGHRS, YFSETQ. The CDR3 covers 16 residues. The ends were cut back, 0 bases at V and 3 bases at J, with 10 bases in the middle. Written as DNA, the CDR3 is TGCGCCAGCAGCTTGGCAGGCCAGGGCTATAATTCACCCCTCCACTTT. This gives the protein CASSLAGQGYNSPLHF.

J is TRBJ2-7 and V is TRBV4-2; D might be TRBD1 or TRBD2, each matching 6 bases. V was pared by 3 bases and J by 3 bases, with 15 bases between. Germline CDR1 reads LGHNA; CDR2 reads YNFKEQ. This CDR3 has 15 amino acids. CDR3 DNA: TGTGCCAGCAGCCAGGGGGGCGGGGTCTACTACGAGCAGTACTTC. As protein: CASSQGGGVYYEQYF.

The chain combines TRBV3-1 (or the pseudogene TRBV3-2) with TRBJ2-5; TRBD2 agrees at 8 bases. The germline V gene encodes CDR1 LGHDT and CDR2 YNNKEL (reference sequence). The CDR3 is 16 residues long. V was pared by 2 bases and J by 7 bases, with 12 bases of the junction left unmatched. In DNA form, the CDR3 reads TGTGCCAGCAGCCAAAGCCCTCCGGGGCGGGGGGCGACCCAGTACTTC. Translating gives CASSQSPPGRGATQYF.

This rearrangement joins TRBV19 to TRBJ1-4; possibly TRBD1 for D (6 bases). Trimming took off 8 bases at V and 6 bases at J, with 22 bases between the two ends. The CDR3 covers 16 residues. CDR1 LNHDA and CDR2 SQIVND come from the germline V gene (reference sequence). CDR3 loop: CASSRPGTKGDEKLFF. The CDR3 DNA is TGTGCCAGTTCCCGTCCGGGGACGAAGGGGGATGAAAAACTGTTTTTT.